These 17 T cell receptor beta chains were sequenced from one sample in a study of shared clonotypes between healthy human individuals. Naive CD8 cells were CD45RO-negative, positively selected for CCR7, excluding terminally differentiated effector memory CD45RA+ cells. Sequencing was performed with immunoSEQ multiplex PCR; in TCRdb, only in-frame clones are kept and a portion is missing. Of over 800,000 clones listed, 90% to 95% were seen once; the top ten hold nearly 25%. Sequenced material: naive CD8+ T cells sorted from blood. Receptors originate from a man aged 25 to 45 in good health.

The V and J genes are TRBV25-1 and TRBJ1-3; the D is unclear. The CDR3 loop spans 17 amino acids. CDR1 MGHDK and CDR2 SYGVNS come from the germline V gene. V gave up 4 bases and J gave up 0 bases, with 16 bases separating them. The CDR3 region has the DNA TGTGCCAGCAGTGGACCCGATCCGCGGAGCTCTGGAAACACCATATATTTT. Its protein product is CASSGPDPRSSGNTIYF.

The rearrangement uses TRBV5-1 and TRBJ2-1; TRBD2 aligns across 7 bases. Germline CDR1 is SGHRS and CDR2 is YFSETQ. CDR3 size: 14 residues. With V trimmed by 6 bases and J by 2 bases, 5 bases remained unmatched. The CDR3 region is CASTLGGTYNEQFF. The CDR3 bases are TGCGCCAGCACCCTGGGGGGGACCTACAATGAGCAGTTCTTC.

This chain joins TRBV27 and TRBJ2-1, with D possibly being TRBD1 or TRBD2 (6 bases each). The CDR3 runs 12 residues. V dropped 8 bases and J dropped 8 bases, with 13 bases sitting between them. The V gene's germline CDR1 is MNHEY and CDR2 SMNVEV (reference sequence). CDR3 nucleotide sequence: TGTGCCAGCGGAGGGGGTTTCGATGAGCAGTTCTTC. Protein: CASGGGFDEQFF.

The chain has TRBV13 and TRBJ2-5; 8 nucleotides align to TRBD2. V lost 5 bases, J lost 3 bases, and 14 bases stayed unmatched. CDR3 length: 17 amino acids. Per the germline V gene, CDR1 is PRHDT and CDR2 is FYEKMQ (reference sequence). CDR3 bases: TGTGCCAGCAGCCGCAATCGAATACTAGCGGACGAAGAGACCCAGTACTTC. Its translation: CASSRNRILADEETQYF.

This chain connects TRBV6-6 to TRBJ1-1; possible D gene TRBD1, 5 bases. V lost 9 bases and J 2 bases, leaving 13 bases between the germline ends. CDR3 size: 13 residues. Per the germline V gene, CDR1 is MNHNY and CDR2 is SVGAGI (reference sequence). CDR3 region: CASSPGRNTEAFF. The CDR3 region has the DNA TGTGCCAGTTCGCCGGGGCGCAACACTGAAGCTTTCTTT.

This sequence joins TRBV7-8 and TRBJ1-2; D is unresolved. V lost 4 bases, J lost 0 bases, and 12 bases lay in between. This CDR3 comprises 15 residues. The germline V gene encodes CDR1 SGHVS and CDR2 FQNEAQ. The CDR3 is CASSSRQLSNYGYTF. DNA of the CDR3: TGTGCCAGCAGCTCTCGACAACTATCTAACTATGGCTACACCTTC.

The chain employs TRBV4-1 and TRBJ1-4, with TRBD1 as a possible D gene (5 bases). Deletions cut 3 bases from V and 8 bases from J, with 13 bases between. The CDR3 runs 14 residues. Per the germline V gene, CDR1 is MGHRA and CDR2 is YSYEKL. CDR3 in amino acids: CASSHPGESEKLFF. The CDR3 DNA is TGCGCCAGCAGCCACCCGGGGGAGAGCGAAAAACTGTTTTTT.

In its sample, this clone was seen a few times. The chain couples TRBV10-1 to TRBJ2-7, with D uncertain. The V end lost 8 bases, the J end lost 0 bases, and 11 bases lay between the germline ends. CDR3 size: 13 residues. CDR1 is WNHNN, CDR2 SYGVQD, per germline (reference sequence). In DNA, the CDR3 is TGCGCCAGCTCCTTTTCGCTCTCCTACGAGCAGTACTTC. This sequence encodes CASSFSLSYEQYF.

The V gene is TRBV2, the J gene TRBJ2-1; a weak D match, TRBD2 (5 bases). The V end was cut by 6 bases, the J end by 0 bases, with 12 bases between. Germline loops: CDR1 SNHLY, CDR2 FYNNEI. This CDR3 spans 15 amino acids. This chain's CDR3 is CASREQRSSYNEQFF. Here the CDR3 DNA reads TGTGCCAGCAGAGAACAGCGGTCCTCCTACAATGAGCAGTTCTTC.

The V and J genes are TRBV10-2 and TRBJ1-1; unclear D gene. This CDR3 has 14 amino acids. V was shortened by 0 bases and J by 0 bases, with 5 bases between the two germline ends. The germline CDR1 and CDR2 sequences are WSHSY and SAAADI. CDR3 sequence: CASSESVLNTEAFF. The CDR3 DNA follows: TGCGCCAGCAGTGAGTCTGTCCTGAACACTGAAGCTTTCTTT.

The V call is TRBV27, the J call TRBJ2-3; D not resolved. V shed 5 bases and J shed 6 bases, with 12 bases lying between them. CDR1 is MNHEY and CDR2 is SMNVEV in the germline V gene (reference sequence). The CDR3 length is 13 residues. The CDR3 DNA is TGTGCCAGCAGTAACGGATTGCCGGATACGCAGTATTTT. Translated: CASSNGLPDTQYF.

This clone has just one count. The chain employs TRBV29-1 and TRBJ1-2; no reliable D call. CDR3 length equals 11 residues. V lost 0 bases and J lost 7, with 6 bases in between. The germline CDR1 and CDR2 sequences are SQVTM and ANQGSEA. The CDR3 reads CSVEDPVGYTF. CDR3 in DNA: TGCAGCGTTGAAGATCCTGTTGGCTACACCTTC.

J is TRBJ2-1 and V is TRBV2; the D gene could be TRBD1 or TRBD2 (6 bases each). This CDR3 has 13 residues. V lost 6 bases and J lost 4, with 10 bases in between. Germline V lookup: CDR1 SNHLY, CDR2 FYNNEI. This chain's CDR3 is CASRQGGYNEQFF. The CDR3 DNA sequence: TGTGCCAGCAGACAAGGGGGGTACAATGAGCAGTTCTTC. The full variable domain, its missing parts supplied by reference TRBV2 and TRBJ2-1, is EPEVTQTPSHQVTQMGQEVILRCVPISNHLYFYWYRQILGQKVEFLVSFYNNEISEKSEIFDDQFSVERPDGSNFTLKIRSTKLEDSAMYFCASRQGGYNEQFFGPGTRLTVL.

V usage is TRBV2 and J usage is TRBJ2-7, with 9 bases fitting TRBD2. Trimming cost V 10 bases and J 5 bases; bases outside gene matches: 18. Germline V gene lookup returns CDR1 SNHLY and CDR2 FYNNEI. There are 16 residues in the CDR3. CDR3 loop: CATTPQTSGIRHEQYF. The CDR3 bases are TGTGCCACCACGCCGCAGACTAGCGGAATTAGGCACGAGCAGTACTTC.

The chain is built from TRBV2 and TRBJ1-3, with a weak D call TRBD1 (6 bases). Germline loops: CDR1 SNHLY, CDR2 FYNNEI. The V end lost 8 bases, the J end lost 5 bases, and 10 bases lay between the germline ends. The CDR3 runs to 12 residues. This chain's CDR3 is CASLGDRNTIYF. The CDR3 coding sequence is TGTGCCAGCCTCGGGGACAGAAACACCATATATTTT. Looking up the rest from reference TRBV2 and TRBJ1-3 gives the full variable domain: EPEVTQTPSHQVTQMGQEVILRCVPISNHLYFYWYRQILGQKVEFLVSFYNNEISEKSEIFDDQFSVERPDGSNFTLKIRSTKLEDSAMYFCASLGDRNTIYFGEGSWLTVV.

Details on this clone: The same CDR3 is also encoded by other DNA sequences in this sample. The V and J genes are TRBV10-3 and TRBJ1-5; 7 nucleotides match TRBD1. The CDR3 totals 14 residues. Germline CDR1 is ENHRY and CDR2 is SYGVKD. The junction had 1 base not matched to a gene; V was cut back by 3 bases and J by 2 bases. CDR3 amino acids: CAISEGGGNQPQHF. The CDR3 nucleotides are TGTGCCATCAGTGAAGGGGGCGGCAATCAGCCCCAGCATTTT.

This sequence joins TRBV25-1 and TRBJ2-7; D gene uncertain. The germline CDR1 and CDR2 sequences are MGHDK and SYGVNS. Deletions cut 4 bases from V and 7 bases from J, with 8 bases between. This CDR3 region has 11 residues. The CDR3: CASSGSREQYF. The CDR3 DNA sequence: TGTGCCAGCAGTGGCTCCAGGGAGCAGTACTTC.